This TCR beta chain was recovered during a study of T cell responses to AZD1222 COVID-19 vaccine. Broader study findings: Spike-specific TCR breadth and depth were elevated following two AZD1222 doses. Most donors were white British and more were female, and clonal diversity was possibly underestimated.

V shed 8 bases, J shed 1 base, and the junction held 9 bases outside the gene matches. This CDR3 has 15 residues. The germline V gene has CDR1 ENHRY and CDR2 SYGVKD. Of note for this clone: Its specificity is unknown.

Measured with immunoSEQ multiplex PCR; TCRdb has only the in-frame clones, and not every one. The sample contains more than 45,000 clones, roughly 83% of which appear only once. This sequence was found in an adult in good health. The chain joins TRBV10-3 to TRBJ2-7; 9 nucleotides match TRBD1. The sample in question was peripheral blood, obtained on day 0 of AZD1222 vaccination. The CDR3 nucleotides are TGTGCCATCGGCCGGGACAGGGTGAATTCCTACGAGCAGTACTTC. Its protein product is CAIGRDRVNSYEQYF.